Listed below are T cell receptor beta chains from one sample, sequenced in a study of cytomegalovirus exposure and HLA in healthy donors. Data came from immunoSEQ multiplex PCR; TCRdb stores just in-frame clones and leaves some out. Of about 110,000 clones in the sample, over 70% were seen once. Material for sequencing was PBMCs. All receptors come from a young man in good health and CMV-seronegative. Each CDR3 is given with its conserved first and last residue. The D gene is left open where the match is weak. Clone size is shown for a subset of rows, as once, few, many or a class of expanded clone.

size: .
D: .
V: TRBV15
J: TRBJ2-7
DNA: TGTGCCACCAGCAGGGGGACCAGGGGAAACTACGAGCAGTACTTC
CDR3: CATSRGTRGNYEQYF

size: .
D: .
V: TRBV5-1
J: TRBJ1-2
DNA: TGCGCCAGCAGCTTGGACCAGGGCTATAACTATGGCTACACCTTC
CDR3: CASSLDQGYNYGYTF

size: few
D: .
V: TRBV28
J: TRBJ2-2
DNA: TGTGCCACAGACTCGGGGTTCGCTGACACCGGGGAGCTGTTTTTT
CDR3: CATDSGFADTGELFF

size: few
D: .
V: TRBV5-1
J: TRBJ2-7
DNA: TGCGCCAGCAGCTTCGAACTGAGCTCCTACGAGCAGTACTTC
CDR3: CASSFELSSYEQYF

size: once
D: .
V: TRBV2
J: TRBJ2-1
DNA: TGTGCCAGCAGACCTAGCTTTAGCTCCTACAATGAGCAGTTCTTC
CDR3: CASRPSFSSYNEQFF

size: .
D: TRBD1
V: TRBV7-6
J: TRBJ1-1
DNA: TGTGCCAGCAGCCCCGGACAGGGGAACACTGAAGCTTTCTTT
CDR3: CASSPGQGNTEAFF

size: .
D: .
V: TRBV18
J: TRBJ1-4
DNA: TGTGCCAGCTCACCACTCGGGATTACCCCAACTAATGAAAAACTGTTTTTT
CDR3: CASSPLGITPTNEKLFF

size: .
D: .
V: TRBV6-6
J: TRBJ1-2
DNA: TGTGCCAGCACCCACGAGCGACTTTTCGCCTTC
CDR3: CASTHERLFAF

size: .
D: .
V: TRBV7-6
J: TRBJ1-5
DNA: TGTGCCAGCAGCAAAGACAGAAATCAGCCCCAGCATTTT
CDR3: CASSKDRNQPQHF

size: once
D: TRBD1
V: TRBV5-4
J: TRBJ2-5
DNA: TGTGCCAGCAGCTCGGGGGGACAGGGCTACCAAGAGACCCAGTACTTC
CDR3: CASSSGGQGYQETQYF

size: .
D: TRBD1
V: TRBV9
J: TRBJ2-7
DNA: TGTGCCAGCAGTCCGGGACAGGGGACCTACGAGCAGTACTTC
CDR3: CASSPGQGTYEQYF

size: .
D: .
V: TRBV6-5
J: TRBJ2-2
DNA: TGTGCCAGCAGCCCTTATGCCGGGGAGCTGTTTTTT
CDR3: CASSPYAGELFF

size: .
D: .
V: TRBV5-4
J: TRBJ2-5
DNA: TGTGCCAGCAGCCGAGACTATCAAGAGACCCAGTACTTC
CDR3: CASSRDYQETQYF

size: .
D: TRBD2
V: TRBV4-2
J: TRBJ2-7
DNA: TGTGCCAGCAGCCGGAGCGGGAGCTCCTACGAGCAGTACTTC
CDR3: CASSRSGSSYEQYF

size: .
D: TRBD1
V: TRBV30
J: TRBJ2-7
DNA: TGTGCCGGGACCTTGACAGGGACCTACGAGCAGTACTTC
CDR3: CAGTLTGTYEQYF

size: once
D: .
V: TRBV15
J: TRBJ2-5
DNA: TGTGCCACAGGGGGTGGAGAGACCCAGTACTTC
CDR3: CATGGGETQYF

size: few
D: .
V: TRBV28
J: TRBJ2-1
DNA: TGTGCCAGCACCTCAGCAGCGTCGCAGTTCTTC
CDR3: CASTSAASQFF

size: .
D: TRBD2
V: TRBV2
J: TRBJ2-5
DNA: TGTGCCAGCAGTGAGGGACTAGCGGGATACTTC
CDR3: CASSEGLAGYF

size: .
D: .
V: TRBV6-1
J: TRBJ1-6
DNA: TGTGCCTGCGGACAGTTGAGCTCCTATAATTCACCCCTCCACTTT
CDR3: CACGQLSSYNSPLHF

size: few
D: .
V: TRBV18
J: TRBJ2-7
DNA: TGTGCCAGCTCACCACAGGACAGCTCCTACGAGCAGTACTTC
CDR3: CASSPQDSSYEQYF

size: .
D: .
V: TRBV4-1
J: TRBJ2-5
DNA: TGCGCCAGCAGCCAAGTTCCCAGCGGACCCGCGGGGACCCAGTACTTC
CDR3: CASSQVPSGPAGTQYF

size: .
D: TRBD1
V: TRBV23-1
J: TRBJ1-4
DNA: TGCGCCAGCGGGCCGGGAGGGGGCAAGGAAAAACTGTTTTTT
CDR3: CASGPGGGKEKLFF

size: few
D: TRBD2
V: TRBV25-1
J: TRBJ2-1
DNA: TGTGCCAGCAGTCGGACTAGCGGGAGCGGTGAGCAGTTCTTC
CDR3: CASSRTSGSGEQFF

size: .
D: TRBD1
V: TRBV30
J: TRBJ1-1
DNA: TGTGCCGCCTCCGGGACAGGGGGTAGGACCACTGAAGCTTTCTTT
CDR3: CAASGTGGRTTEAFF

size: few
D: TRBD1
V: TRBV13
J: TRBJ2-3
DNA: TGTGCCAGCAGCTTCGGACAGGCCACAGATACGCAGTATTTT
CDR3: CASSFGQATDTQYF

size: .
D: TRBD1
V: TRBV5-1
J: TRBJ1-5
DNA: TGCGCCAGCAGCCCTCAGGGGGCCGGCAATCAGCCCCAGCATTTT
CDR3: CASSPQGAGNQPQHF

size: .
D: .
V: TRBV19
J: TRBJ1-1
DNA: TGTGCCAGTAGTAATCTCGCGGAAGCTGAAGCTTTCTTT
CDR3: CASSNLAEAEAFF

size: .
D: .
V: TRBV19
J: TRBJ1-1
DNA: TGTGCCAGTAGTATCGGGGGGGATACTGAAGCTTTCTTT
CDR3: CASSIGGDTEAFF

size: .
D: .
V: TRBV30
J: TRBJ1-3
DNA: TGTGCCTCCGCGACAGGAGCTGGAAACACCATATATTTT
CDR3: CASATGAGNTIYF

size: few
D: .
V: TRBV5-1
J: TRBJ1-2
DNA: TGCGCCAGCAGCTCGACGACATATGGCTACACCTTC
CDR3: CASSSTTYGYTF

size: .
D: .
V: TRBV5-4
J: TRBJ2-7
DNA: TGTGCCAGCAGCTCAACAGGGTCCGGCTCCTACGAGCAGTACTTC
CDR3: CASSSTGSGSYEQYF

size: .
D: .
V: TRBV7-2
J: TRBJ2-5
DNA: TGTGCCAGCAGCCTTAACGGGAATCAAGAGACCCAGTACTTC
CDR3: CASSLNGNQETQYF

size: .
D: .
V: TRBV6-5
J: TRBJ1-4
DNA: TGTGCCAGCAGTTACTCGAATCTTCGAGGGGGAGAAAAACTGTTTTTT
CDR3: CASSYSNLRGGEKLFF

size: once
D: TRBD1
V: TRBV5-1
J: TRBJ1-2
DNA: TGCGCCAGCAACTGGGACAGGGCGGATGGCTACACCTTC
CDR3: CASNWDRADGYTF

size: .
D: TRBD2
V: TRBV2
J: TRBJ2-7
DNA: TGTGCCCCCAGGCGGAGCGGGGGTCCGCTCTCCTACGAGCAGTACTTC
CDR3: CAPRRSGGPLSYEQYF

size: .
D: TRBD2
V: TRBV6-1
J: TRBJ2-1
DNA: TGTGCCAGCAGTGAACTAGCGGGGGGGTATAAGGAGCAGTTCTTC
CDR3: CASSELAGGYKEQFF

size: .
D: TRBD2
V: TRBV5-4
J: TRBJ2-1
DNA: TGTGCCAGCAGCTTGACACTAGCGGACAATGAGCAGTTCTTC
CDR3: CASSLTLADNEQFF

size: .
D: .
V: TRBV5-4
J: TRBJ1-2
DNA: TGTGCCAGCAGCCCACCGGACAGTCGAATCTATGGCTACACCTTC
CDR3: CASSPPDSRIYGYTF

size: .
D: TRBD2
V: TRBV5-1
J: TRBJ2-7
DNA: TGCGCCAGCAGCTTAACTAGCGGGAATGACGAGCAGTACTTC
CDR3: CASSLTSGNDEQYF

size: .
D: TRBD1
V: TRBV7-9
J: TRBJ1-1
DNA: TGTGCCAGCAGTTTCCCTGCGGAGACAGGGGACACTGAAGCTTTCTTT
CDR3: CASSFPAETGDTEAFF

size: .
D: TRBD2
V: TRBV9
J: TRBJ2-2
DNA: TGTGCCAGCAGCGTAGCTAGCGGGGGGTACACCGGGGAGCTGTTTTTT
CDR3: CASSVASGGYTGELFF

size: .
D: .
V: TRBV6-5
J: TRBJ2-4
DNA: TGTGCCAGCAGCTACCTAAACATTCAGTACTTC
CDR3: CASSYLNIQYF

size: .
D: .
V: TRBV5-6
J: TRBJ1-4
DNA: TGTGCCAGCAGCTTCTCCGGGTACGATGAAAAACTGTTTTTT
CDR3: CASSFSGYDEKLFF

size: .
D: TRBD2
V: TRBV13
J: TRBJ2-7
DNA: TGTGCCAGCAGCACGACTAGCGGCGAGCAGTACTTC
CDR3: CASSTTSGEQYF

size: .
D: .
V: TRBV18
J: TRBJ1-4
DNA: TGTGCCAGCTCACCACGAAGCGGTTCAGCCCCCGCTGCAACTAATGAAAAACTGTTTTTT
CDR3: CASSPRSGSAPAATNEKLFF